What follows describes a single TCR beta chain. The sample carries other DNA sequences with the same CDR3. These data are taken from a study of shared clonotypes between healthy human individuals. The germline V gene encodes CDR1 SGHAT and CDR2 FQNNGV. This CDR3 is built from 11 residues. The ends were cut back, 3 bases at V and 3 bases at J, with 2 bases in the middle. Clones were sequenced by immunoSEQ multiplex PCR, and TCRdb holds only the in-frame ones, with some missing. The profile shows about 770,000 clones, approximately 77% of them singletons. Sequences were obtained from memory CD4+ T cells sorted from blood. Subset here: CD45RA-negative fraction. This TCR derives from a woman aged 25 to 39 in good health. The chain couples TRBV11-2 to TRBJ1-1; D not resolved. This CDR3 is CASSFDTEAFF. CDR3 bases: TGTGCCAGCAGCTTTGACACTGAAGCTTTCTTT.